This T cell receptor (beta chain) came from a study of identical twins. TCRdb called the 5' RACE reads again in MiXCR, with one record for every CDR3 protein. The profile shows around 530,000 distinct CDR3 sequences, roughly 15% of them singletons. V shed 5 bases, J shed 1 base, and the junction held 11 bases outside the gene matches. CDR3 length: 16 amino acids. Germline V CDR1 and CDR2: SGHRS, YFSETQ. This clonotype was counted between two and nine times. These data were also reused for a study on yellow fever vaccine responses in identical twins.

The TCR comes from a woman between 18 and 30 years old in good health. This chain joins TRBV5-1 and TRBJ1-1, with TRBD1 matching over 7 bases. The source material was CD4+ T cells sorted from blood. The CDR3 loop reads CASRPGSAGGNTEAFF. CDR3 coding DNA: TGCGCCAGCAGACCTGGGTCGGCAGGGGGGAACACTGAAGCTTTCTTT.